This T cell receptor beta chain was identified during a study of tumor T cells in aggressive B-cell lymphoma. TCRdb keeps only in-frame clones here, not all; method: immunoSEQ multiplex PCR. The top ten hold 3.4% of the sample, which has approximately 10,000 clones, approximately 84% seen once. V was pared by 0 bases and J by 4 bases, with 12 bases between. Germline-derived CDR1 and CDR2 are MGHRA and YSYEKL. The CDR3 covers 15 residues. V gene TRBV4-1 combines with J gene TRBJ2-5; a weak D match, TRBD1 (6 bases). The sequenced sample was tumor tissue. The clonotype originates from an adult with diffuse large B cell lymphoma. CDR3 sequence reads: CASSQDRYRVETQYF. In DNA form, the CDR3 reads TGCGCCAGCAGCCAAGATCGGTACAGGGTAGAGACCCAGTACTTC.